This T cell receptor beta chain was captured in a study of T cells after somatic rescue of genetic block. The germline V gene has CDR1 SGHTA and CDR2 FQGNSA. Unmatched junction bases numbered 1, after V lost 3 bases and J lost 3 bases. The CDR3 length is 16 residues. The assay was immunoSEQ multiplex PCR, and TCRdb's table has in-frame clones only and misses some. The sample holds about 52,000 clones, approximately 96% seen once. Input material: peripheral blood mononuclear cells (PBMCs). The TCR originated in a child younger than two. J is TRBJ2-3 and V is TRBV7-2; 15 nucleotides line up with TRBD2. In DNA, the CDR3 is TGTGCCAGCAGCTTTGGACTAGCGGGAGGGACAGATACGCAGTATTTT. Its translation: CASSFGLAGGTDTQYF.